A selection of T cell receptor beta chains follows, all from one sample in a study of neurological immune-mediated disorders. TCRdb ran MiXCR on the 5' RACE reads and lists one entry per CDR3 protein. This sample has 93,000 or so distinct CDR3 sequences, with under 14% found just once. The specimen sequenced was PBMCs. These receptors originate from a female donor with HTLV-1-associated myelopathy (HAM/TSP). Each CDR3 is given with its conserved first and last residue. The D gene is left open where the match is weak. Clone size is not always given. Where it is, it says once, few, many or a class for expanded clones.

clone_size d_call j_call v_call cdr3_nt cdr3_aa
many . TRBJ1-2 TRBV5-5 TGTGCCAGCAGCTTGGAACGCCTCTATGGCTACACCTTC CASSLERLYGYTF
few . TRBJ2-3 TRBV13 TGTGCCAGCAGCTTATTTGGCTGGCAGGGCGGCACAGATACGCAGTATTTT CASSLFGWQGGTDTQYF
many . TRBJ2-6 TRBV5-6 TGTGCCAGCAGCTTGGAGGAAGGCTCTGGGGCCAACGTCCTGACTTTC CASSLEEGSGANVLTF
many . TRBJ1-2 TRBV5-6 TGTGCCAGCAGCTTCCCGAGAGAAAGTAACTATGGCTACACCTTC CASSFPRESNYGYTF
many TRBD1 TRBJ1-1 TRBV5-1 TGCGCCAGCAGCTTAGACAGGGCCAGGATGAACACTGAAGCTTTCTTT CASSLDRARMNTEAFF
many . TRBJ2-3 TRBV6-6 TGTGCCAGCAGTTACGGCGGGTCAGATACGCAGTATTTT CASSYGGSDTQYF
few . TRBJ2-3 TRBV20-1 TGCAGTGCTAGAGATGCAGTAAACGATACGCAGTATTTT CSARDAVNDTQYF
many TRBD1 TRBJ1-6 TRBV6-6 TGTGCCAGCAGATGGGACAGGAGTTCACCCCTCCACTTT CASRWDRSSPLHF
many TRBD1 TRBJ2-2 TRBV5-1 TGCGCCAGCAGCTTAACAGGGGGCAAAACCGGGGAGCTGTTTTTT CASSLTGGKTGELFF
many TRBD2 TRBJ2-2 TRBV12-3/TRBV12-4 TGTGCCAGCAGTTTCCGGACTAGCGGTACGAACACCGGGGAGCTGTTTTTT CASSFRTSGTNTGELFF
many TRBD1 TRBJ1-5 TRBV5-1 TGCGCCAGCAGCGATCGGGACAGTTCAACGTATAGCAATCAGCCCCAGCATTTT CASSDRDSSTYSNQPQHF
many TRBD1 TRBJ2-1 TRBV24-1 TGTGCCACCAGTGATTTGAGGCAGGGGGCGAGAGGTGAGCAGTTCTTC CATSDLRQGARGEQFF
. . TRBJ2-7 TRBV5-1 TGCGCCAGCAGCCCACAGGGTTCCCACTACGAGCAGTACTTC CASSPQGSHYEQYF
few TRBD1 TRBJ2-3 TRBV29-1 TGCAGCGTGAGAAAGGACAGGGCAGATACGCAGTATTTT CSVRKDRADTQYF
few TRBD1 TRBJ2-1 TRBV20-1 TGCAGTGCTAGAGTGGGGACAGGGGTGACCAATGAGCAGTTCTTC CSARVGTGVTNEQFF